One T cell receptor (beta chain) is described in this entry. Antigen specificity is unknown. The method was immunoSEQ multiplex PCR; TCRdb's version includes in-frame clones alone and lacks a portion of them. The top ten clones hold 24% of a sample with roughly 9,600 clones, roughly 70% of them seen once. The sample comes from a study of CD4+ T cells in melanoma. Study-level results: A reported correlation linked neoantigen-specific CD4+ T cells to CD8+, macrophage and B cell function. Diverse differentiation states were reported for melanoma neoantigen-specific CD4+ T cells.

The CDR3 is 14 residues long. The junction had 5 bases not matched to a gene; V was cut back by 1 base and J by 8 bases. CDR1 is LGHDT, CDR2 YNNKEL, per germline (reference sequence). The specimen was cells from a culture (not recorded whether cultured in vitro). The V call is TRBV3-1 (or the pseudogene TRBV3-2), the J call TRBJ2-1; 7 nucleotides line up with TRBD2. This sequence originates from a human donor with melanoma. The CDR3 bases are TGTGCCAGCAGCCAAGGGGGTAGCGGGCATGAGCAGTTCTTC. This translates into CASSQGGSGHEQFF.